Listed below are T cell receptor beta chains from one sample, sequenced in a study of shared clonotypes between healthy human individuals. This table comes from immunoSEQ multiplex PCR, and its TCRdb copy is limited to in-frame clones, with some not included. The table lists about 580,000 clones, 95% to 98% of them singletons. Sequenced material: naive CD8+ T cells sorted from blood. Receptors were obtained from a man aged 25 to 45 in good health. Each CDR3 is given with its conserved first and last residue. A D gene is named only where the DNA matches it firmly. Some rows have no size entry. The others give once, few or many, or a class for an expanded clone.

TRBJ2-7 | . | . | TRBV28 | TGTGCCAGCAGTTTATTGCCATACCCTGGTCTAGAGCAGTACTTC | CASSLLPYPGLEQYF
TRBJ2-7 | . | . | TRBV19 | TGTGCCAGTACCCCGGGGCCCTCCTACGAGCAGTACTTC | CASTPGPSYEQYF
TRBJ2-7 | . | . | TRBV4-3 | TGCGCCAGCAGCCAAGGCGGCTACTACGAGCAGTACTTC | CASSQGGYYEQYF
TRBJ1-4 | . | . | TRBV27 | TGTGCCAGCAGTCCCCGTTCCGCTCTTAGGGAAAAACTGTTTTTT | CASSPRSALREKLFF
TRBJ1-2 | . | . | TRBV29-1 | TGCAGCGTTGAACTTCGGACTAGCTATGGCTACACCTTC | CSVELRTSYGYTF
TRBJ2-5 | TRBD2 | once | TRBV11-2 | TGTGCCAGCAGCCAACCCCCTAGCGGGAGCGACGTTGTGACCCAGTACTTC | CASSQPPSGSDVVTQYF
TRBJ2-7 | . | . | TRBV7-2 | TGTGCCAGCAGCGCAGCGAGCGGTAGGAGCTACGAGCAGTACTTC | CASSAASGRSYEQYF
TRBJ2-3 | TRBD1 | . | TRBV9 | TGTGCCAGCAGCGGGACAGGACTGGGGACGCAGTATTTT | CASSGTGLGTQYF
TRBJ2-1 | TRBD2 | . | TRBV5-1 | TGCGCCAGCAGAGTAGGGACTACCGCTTACAATGAGCAGTTCTTC | CASRVGTTAYNEQFF
TRBJ2-3 | . | . | TRBV5-6 | TGTGCCAGCAGCTTGCGAAGCAGCACAGATACGCAGTATTTT | CASSLRSSTDTQYF
TRBJ2-3 | . | . | TRBV14 | TGTGCCAGCAGCCCTCCATTCCGAGATACGCAGTATTTT | CASSPPFRDTQYF
TRBJ2-7 | . | . | TRBV5-1 | TGCGCCAGCAGCCCGACTGGGGGGGCATCCTACGAGCAGTACTTC | CASSPTGGASYEQYF
TRBJ2-1 | . | . | TRBV27 | TGTGCCAGCAGTTTCCCAGGGAATGAGCAGTTCTTC | CASSFPGNEQFF
TRBJ1-3 | . | . | TRBV10-2 | TGCGCCAGCAGCGGGACAAACTCTGGAAACACCATATATTTT | CASSGTNSGNTIYF
TRBJ2-5 | . | . | TRBV7-9 | TGTGCCAGCAGCTTAATTGGACAGCAAGAGACCCAGTACTTC | CASSLIGQQETQYF
TRBJ2-5 | TRBD2 | . | TRBV6-5 | TGTGCCAGCAGTAGACTAGCGGGAGCATCAGAGACCCAGTACTTC | CASSRLAGASETQYF
TRBJ1-5 | . | . | TRBV7-9 | TGTGCCAGCAGCCGTCTGGGTAGCAATCAGCCCCAGCATTTT | CASSRLGSNQPQHF
TRBJ1-2 | . | . | TRBV27 | TGTGCCAGCAGTTCCTATGCAGCCAACAACTATGGCTACACCTTC | CASSSYAANNYGYTF
TRBJ2-3 | . | . | TRBV7-2 | TGTGCCAGCAGCCAATTTCCCGGTGATACGCAGTATTTT | CASSQFPGDTQYF
TRBJ1-2 | TRBD1 | . | TRBV7-9 | TGTGCCAGCAGCTTGGGACAGGGGGAATCGGGCGGCTACACCTTC | CASSLGQGESGGYTF
TRBJ2-2 | . | once | TRBV7-2 | TGTGCCAGCACCGCCAGCGGGGAGCTGTTTTTT | CASTASGELFF
TRBJ2-2 | . | . | TRBV4-1 | TGCGCCAGCAGCCAAATGCCGAGGGAGCTGTTTTTT | CASSQMPRELFF
TRBJ1-5 | . | . | TRBV15 | TGTGCCACCAGCAGAGATGGAGTACGGCAGCCCCAGCATTTT | CATSRDGVRQPQHF
TRBJ2-5 | . | . | TRBV7-8 | TGTGCCAGCAGCTCTACAGGGACGCGGGAGACCCAGTACTTC | CASSSTGTRETQYF
TRBJ2-7 | . | once | TRBV6-5 | TGTGCCAGCAGTTATGGAGGAGTGAACGAGCAGTACTTC | CASSYGGVNEQYF
TRBJ1-3 | . | . | TRBV18 | TGTGCCAGCCGACCCGCCGGTAGCTCTGGAAACACCATATATTTT | CASRPAGSSGNTIYF
TRBJ2-5 | TRBD2 | . | TRBV9 | TGTGCCAGCAGCGTAGAGCTCGCGGGAGTCTGGGAGACCCAGTACTTC | CASSVELAGVWETQYF
TRBJ2-1 | . | once | TRBV5-6 | TGTGCCAGCAGCTACCCGGCTCTCTCCTACAATGAGCAGTTCTTC | CASSYPALSYNEQFF
TRBJ2-7 | TRBD1 | . | TRBV27 | TGTGCCAGCAGTTACACAGGGGGCGTCGGCTACGAGCAGTACTTC | CASSYTGGVGYEQYF
TRBJ1-1 | . | once | TRBV7-9 | TGTGCCAGCAGCTCGTACAGGGACCGGGCCACTGAAGCTTTCTTT | CASSSYRDRATEAFF
TRBJ1-1 | . | . | TRBV2 | TGTGCCAGCCCGGGGAACAGAGACACTGAAGCTTTCTTT | CASPGNRDTEAFF
TRBJ2-5 | . | . | TRBV9 | TGTGCCAGCAGCTTTCACGTGTCCTCCCTTAATCAAGAGACCCAGTACTTC | CASSFHVSSLNQETQYF
TRBJ2-6 | TRBD1 | . | TRBV7-8 | TGTGCCAGCAGCTTCATGATAGGGGGCCGCCTTGGGGCCAACGTCCTGACTTTC | CASSFMIGGRLGANVLTF
TRBJ2-7 | TRBD2 | . | TRBV28 | TGTGCCAGCAGGATGACTAGCGGGACTCTGTACTACGAGCAGTACTTC | CASRMTSGTLYYEQYF
TRBJ2-7 | . | . | TRBV7-9 | TGTGCCAGCAGCTTGCCAGCGCCCAGCTACGAGCAGTACTTC | CASSLPAPSYEQYF
TRBJ1-5 | TRBD1 | . | TRBV27 | TGTGCCAGCAGTTTACGGGACAGGCCCAATCAGCCCCAGCATTTT | CASSLRDRPNQPQHF
TRBJ1-5 | . | . | TRBV28 | TGTGCCAGCAGTTTACCGGACAATAGCAATCAGCCCCAGCATTTT | CASSLPDNSNQPQHF
TRBJ2-1 | . | . | TRBV4-1 | TGCGCCAGCAGCCAAGATTTAGATTTCTCCTACAATGAGCAGTTCTTC | CASSQDLDFSYNEQFF
TRBJ1-2 | TRBD1 | few | TRBV9 | TGTGCCAGCAGCGGGGACAGAGACTATGGCTACACCTTC | CASSGDRDYGYTF
TRBJ2-7 | TRBD1 | . | TRBV27 | TGTGCCAGCAGTTCGGGACAGGCCCTCTACGAGCAGTACTTC | CASSSGQALYEQYF
TRBJ1-2 | . | . | TRBV28 | TGTGCCAGCAGTTCCCTCCGGGGGGATGGCTACACCTTC | CASSSLRGDGYTF
TRBJ2-3 | TRBD2 | . | TRBV2 | TGTGCCAGCAGGGGCCCGGGACTAGCGGCCACAGATACGCAGTATTTT | CASRGPGLAATDTQYF
TRBJ2-1 | . | . | TRBV2 | TGTGCCAGCAGTGAGGTGGTACAGGGACTTGATGAGCAGTTCTTC | CASSEVVQGLDEQFF
TRBJ2-7 | TRBD2 | . | TRBV15 | TGTGCCACCAGCAGAGGGACACACGCTAGCGGGAAAGACGAGCAGTACTTC | CATSRGTHASGKDEQYF
TRBJ2-1 | . | few | TRBV27 | TGTGCCAGCAGTGAATTGGGGGAGCTAAATCATGAGCAGTTCTTC | CASSELGELNHEQFF
TRBJ1-2 | . | . | TRBV10-3 | TGTGCCATCAGTGAAGTAGAGGGCTACACCTTC | CAISEVEGYTF
TRBJ2-2 | TRBD2 | . | TRBV6-6 | TGTGCCAGCAGTTACGAGCGGGAGGGCACCGGGGAGCTGTTTTTT | CASSYEREGTGELFF
TRBJ1-4 | TRBD1 | . | TRBV27 | TGTGCCAGCAGTTTTGGAGGGGGCGGTGAAAAACTGTTTTTT | CASSFGGGGEKLFF
TRBJ2-7 | TRBD1 | . | TRBV10-1 | TGCGCCAGCAGTGAGTCCCGGACAGGGGGCTACAACGAGCAGTACTTC | CASSESRTGGYNEQYF
TRBJ2-1 | . | . | TRBV7-9 | TGTGCCAGCAGCACCCACCGGGAGTCGAGCCTAACCTACAATGAGCAGTTCTTC | CASSTHRESSLTYNEQFF
TRBJ2-7 | TRBD1 | . | TRBV7-9 | TGTGCCAGCAGCCCGGACAGGGGCTTCGACTACGAGCAGTACTTC | CASSPDRGFDYEQYF
TRBJ2-1 | . | . | TRBV5-1 | TGCGCCAGCAGCCCGGATCTAAGGGGCCCTTCCTACAATGAGCAGTTCTTC | CASSPDLRGPSYNEQFF
TRBJ1-4 | TRBD1 | . | TRBV2 | TGTGCCAGCAGGAGGACAGGGTTGGGGGAAACTAATGAAAAACTGTTTTTT | CASRRTGLGETNEKLFF
TRBJ2-1 | . | once | TRBV30 | TGTGCCTGGAGTGTCGGGTACAATGAGCAGTTCTTC | CAWSVGYNEQFF
TRBJ2-2 | TRBD2 | . | TRBV7-6 | TGTGCCAGCAGCCCGGGACTACGCACCGGGGAGCTGTTTTTT | CASSPGLRTGELFF